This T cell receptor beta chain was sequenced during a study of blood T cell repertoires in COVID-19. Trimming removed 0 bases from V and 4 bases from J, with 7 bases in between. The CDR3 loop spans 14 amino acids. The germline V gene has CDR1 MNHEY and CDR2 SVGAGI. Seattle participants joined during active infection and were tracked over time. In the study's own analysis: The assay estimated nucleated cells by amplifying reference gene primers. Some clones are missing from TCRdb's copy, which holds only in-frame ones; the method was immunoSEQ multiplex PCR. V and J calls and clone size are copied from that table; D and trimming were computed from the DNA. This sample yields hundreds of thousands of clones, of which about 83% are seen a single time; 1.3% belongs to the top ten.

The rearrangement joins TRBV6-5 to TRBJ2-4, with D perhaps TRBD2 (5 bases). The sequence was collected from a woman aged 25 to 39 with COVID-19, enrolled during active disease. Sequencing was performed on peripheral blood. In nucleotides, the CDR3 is TGTGCCAGCAGTTACTCGTCGGGAAAAAACATTCAGTACTTC. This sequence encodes CASSYSSGKNIQYF.